This TCR beta chain appears in the sequencing data of a study of blood T cell repertoires in COVID-19. Overall study: Acute and convalescent COVID-19 samples came from the United States, Italy and Spain.

TCRdb's table, derived via immunoSEQ multiplex PCR, lists solely in-frame clones and lacks some. The sample lists about 75,000 clones; 80% to 90% were seen once. This CDR3 has 15 amino acids. The junction had 14 bases not matched to a gene; V was cut back by 7 bases and J by 6 bases. Germline assignment: CDR1 LGHNA and CDR2 YSLEER. This chain connects TRBV4-3 to TRBJ2-7; 8 nucleotides align to TRBD2. Material: peripheral blood. The TCR was taken from a woman aged 45-59 years with acute or convalescent COVID-19. The DNA for the CDR3 is TGCGCCAGCATCACCACTCGGGAGGGGTTGGCCGAGCAGTACTTC. Amino acids: CASITTREGLAEQYF.